This T cell receptor (beta chain) was documented in a study of blood T cell repertoires in COVID-19. Whole-study context: Collection of acute and convalescent COVID-19 samples took place in the United States, Italy and Spain. The cDNA or gDNA used as material had been derived from T cells, B-cell-depleted T cells, or PBMCs.

CDR1 is MNHNS and CDR2 is SASEGT in the germline V gene. The CDR3 has 18 residues. Trimming pared 2 bases from V and 1 base from J, leaving 17 bases between. In the original analysis: By means of reference gene primer amplification, nucleated cell counts were estimated. Profiled with immunoSEQ multiplex PCR; TCRdb holds only in-frame clones, not every one. Clone size and V and J calls were adopted from that table, with D and trimming inferred from the DNA. The data show over 25,000 clones, around nine tenths seen once. Sequencing input: peripheral blood. This clonotype originated in a human donor in a cohort sampled during active COVID-19. The donor label of this sample is uncertain. This chain links TRBV6-1 with TRBJ1-4; D is possibly TRBD1 (6 bases). This CDR3 is CASSERWGGRGTNEKLFF. The CDR3 DNA reads as TGTGCCAGCAGTGAAAGATGGGGGGGCAGGGGAACTAATGAAAAACTGTTTTTT.